Below are 16 T cell receptor beta chains sequenced from a single sample in a study of beta chain features in type 1 diabetes. The authors reverse transcribed all of the isolated RNA, so sequencing captured expressed TCRB transcripts. Some clones are missing from TCRdb's copy, which holds only in-frame ones; the method was immunoSEQ multiplex PCR. The sample lists some 700,000 clones; around 15% were seen once. Study observations and caveats: Among all four CD4+ subsets, Type 1 diabetes patients had TCRB CDR3s that were moderately but significantly shorter.

Their antigen targets remain unknown. The specimen sequenced was naive CD4+ T cells from blood. All receptors come from a man aged 18 to 30 with type 1 diabetes.

This clone showed up just a few times. The CDR3 sequence: CASSQQRTEGEKLFF. CDR3 in DNA: TGTGCCAGCAGCCAACAGAGGACAGAGGGTGAAAAACTGTTTTTT. The genes are TRBV7-8 and TRBJ1-4; possibly TRBD1 for D (6 bases). In germline, CDR1 is SGHVS, CDR2 FQNEAQ. Trimming left V 5 bases short and J 7 bases short, with 17 bases between. This CDR3 has 15 residues. The full variable domain, with the rest looked up from reference TRBV7-8 and TRBJ1-4, is GAGVSQSPRYKVAKRGQDVALRCDPISGHVSLFWYQQALGQGPEFLTYFQNEAQLDKSGLPSDRFFAERPEGSVSTLKIQRTQQEDSAVYLCASSQQRTEGEKLFFGSGTQLSVL.

The chain has TRBV4-1 and TRBJ1-2; D ambiguous. Germline loops: CDR1 MGHRA, CDR2 YSYEKL. This CDR3 contains 14 residues. Trimming stripped 1 base from V and 5 bases from J, with 11 bases between. The chain's CDR3 is CASSQGSQDYGYTF. The CDR3 DNA is TGCGCCAGCAGCCAAGGGTCCCAGGATTATGGCTACACCTTC.

This clone was counted only a few times. This sequence joins TRBV9 and TRBJ2-7; tentative D call: TRBD2 (6 bases). The CDR3 consists of 15 residues. Trimming pared 0 bases from V and 7 bases from J, leaving 17 bases between. Germline CDR1 is SGDLS and CDR2 is YYNGEE. CDR3 DNA sequence: TGTGCCAGCAGCGTAGTAGGGACCGACGCGGGGGAGCAGTACTTC. It yields the protein CASSVVGTDAGEQYF.

This clone was observed a handful of times. The DNA of the CDR3 is TGTGCCTGGCGCCAAACAGGGGATACGCAGTATTTT. This codes for CAWRQTGDTQYF. The chain carries TRBV30 and TRBJ2-3, with a possible D match to TRBD1 (6 bases). Germline assignment: CDR1 GTSNPN and CDR2 SVGIG (reference sequence). The V end lost 5 bases, the J end lost 6 bases, and 12 bases lay between the germline ends. This CDR3 has 12 amino acids. The full variable domain, completed using reference TRBV30 and TRBJ2-3, is SQTIHQWPATLVQPVGSPLSLECTVEGTSNPNLYWYRQAAGRGLQLLFYSVGIGQISSEVPQNLSASRPQDRQFILSSKKLLLSDSGFYLCAWRQTGDTQYFGPGTRLTVL.

This sequence joins TRBV5-1 and TRBJ1-1; 7 bases match TRBD1. The CDR3 runs to 12 residues. CDR1 and CDR2 (germline): SGHRS, YFSETQ. J gave up 7 bases and V 0 bases, and 0 bases lay outside the gene matches. The CDR3: CASSLGDSEAFF. CDR3 coding DNA: TGCGCCAGCAGCTTGGGGGACAGTGAAGCTTTCTTT.

This chain connects TRBV25-1 to TRBJ2-5; 9 nucleotides match TRBD1. CDR1 MGHDK and CDR2 SYGVNS come from the germline V gene. Losses at the gene ends were 1 base for V and 10 bases for J; bases not matched to a gene: 10. This CDR3 is 15 amino acids long. The CDR3 region is CASSELGTGWRDQYF. DNA of the CDR3: TGTGCCAGCAGTGAATTGGGGACAGGGTGGAGGGACCAGTACTTC.

This chain joins TRBV5-1 and TRBJ2-7, with TRBD1 matching 8 bases. V shed 0 bases, J shed 2 bases, and the junction held 7 bases outside the gene matches. Germline V CDR1 and CDR2: SGHRS, YFSETQ. CDR3 length: 16 residues. CDR3 bases: TGCGCCAGCAGCTTGGGGACAGGGCCCGACACCTACGAGCAGTACTTC. It encodes CASSLGTGPDTYEQYF.

This clone was seen only a few times. The chain joins TRBV6-4 to TRBJ1-6; TRBD1 might be the D (5 bases). Germline loops: CDR1 MRHNA, CDR2 SNTAGT. Trimming removed 3 bases at V and 10 bases at J, with 10 bases between. The CDR3 has 13 residues. DNA of the CDR3: TGTGCCAGCAGTGAGCAGGGAGGCTCACCCCTCCACTTT. Its translation: CASSEQGGSPLHF.

This clone was observed a handful of times. The chain has TRBV27 and TRBJ2-4; either TRBD1 or TRBD2 may fit D (5 bases each). Germline V CDR1 and CDR2: MNHEY, SMNVEV (reference sequence). The CDR3 sequence is 17 residues long. Trimming took 6 bases from V and 2 from J, leaving 20 bases between them. CDR3 sequence: CASSLRGSPLTKNIQYF. For the CDR3, the DNA is TGTGCCAGCAGCCTGAGGGGTTCCCCTTTAACCAAAAACATTCAGTACTTC.

This clone was found a few times. This chain uses TRBV30 with TRBJ1-3; D call uncertain. This CDR3 contains 13 residues. Trimming pared 6 bases from V and 0 bases from J, leaving 9 bases between. From germline, CDR1 is GTSNPN and CDR2 SVGIG (reference sequence). The CDR3, as DNA: TGTGCCTGCGGACTCAGCTCTGGAAACACCATATATTTT. Amino acid sequence: CACGLSSGNTIYF.

J is TRBJ2-7 and V is TRBV28; D call uncertain. CDR1 MDHEN and CDR2 SYDVKM come from the germline V gene. Trimming shortened V by 5 bases and J by 12 bases, and 11 bases separated the two germline ends. The CDR3 has 10 amino acids. Here the CDR3 reads CASSTTRLYF. CDR3 in DNA: TGTGCCAGCAGTACCACCCGCCTGTACTTC. The whole variable domain, remainder taken from reference TRBV28 and TRBJ2-7, is DVKVTQSSRYLVKRTGEKVFLECVQDMDHENMFWYRQDPGLGLRLIYFSYDVKMKEKGDIPEGYSVSREKKERFSLILESASTNQTSMYLCASSTTRLYFGPGTRLTVT.

In its sample, this clone was seen a few times. The J gene is TRBJ1-1, the V gene TRBV7-9; tentative D call: TRBD1 (5 bases). The CDR3 is 14 residues long. Trimming stripped 4 bases from V and 1 base from J, with 10 bases between. From germline, CDR1 is SEHNR and CDR2 FQNEAQ (reference sequence). The CDR3 loop reads CASSSPGPNTEAFF. As DNA, the CDR3 is TGTGCCAGCAGCTCCCCGGGGCCGAACACTGAAGCTTTCTTT.

The chain joins TRBV6-1 to TRBJ1-4, with 9 bases that match TRBD1. V lost 3 bases to trimming and J lost 8 bases; unmatched junction nucleotides: 4. Germline-derived CDR1 and CDR2 are MNHNS and SASEGT. The CDR3 runs to 14 residues. The CDR3 DNA is TGTGCCAGCAGTGAGGGGGACAGGGACGAAAAACTGTTTTTT. This translates into CASSEGDRDEKLFF.

The chain employs TRBV5-4 and TRBJ1-2; no firm D call. The CDR3 has 15 residues. The germline V gene encodes CDR1 SGHNT and CDR2 YYREEE (reference sequence). The V gene lost 4 bases and the J gene lost 4 bases, with 17 bases spanning the gap. DNA for the CDR3: TGTGCCAGCAGCCCCGATATTGGGAGTTCCTATGGCTACACCTTC. This gives the protein CASSPDIGSSYGYTF.

This clone came up once. This sequence joins TRBV2 and TRBJ1-2, with unresolved D. Looked up from germline, CDR1 is SNHLY and CDR2 is FYNNEI. V was shortened by 8 bases and J by 3 bases, with 10 bases between the two germline ends. The CDR3 runs to 12 residues. CDR3 in amino acids: CASPDGDYGYTF. The DNA for the CDR3 is TGTGCCAGCCCGGACGGGGACTATGGCTACACCTTC. The whole variable domain, filled in from reference TRBV2 and TRBJ1-2, reads EPEVTQTPSHQVTQMGQEVILRCVPISNHLYFYWYRQILGQKVEFLVSFYNNEISEKSEIFDDQFSVERPDGSNFTLKIRSTKLEDSAMYFCASPDGDYGYTFGSGTRLTVV.

V gene TRBV6-5 combines with J gene TRBJ2-1; D is unresolved. V was cut by 2 bases and J by 5 bases, with 7 bases left in between. The CDR3 is made up of 13 amino acids. CDR1 MNHEY and CDR2 SVGAGI come from the germline V gene. CDR3 in amino acids: CASSYVGDNEQFF. CDR3 coding DNA: TGTGCCAGCAGTTACGTTGGGGACAATGAGCAGTTCTTC.